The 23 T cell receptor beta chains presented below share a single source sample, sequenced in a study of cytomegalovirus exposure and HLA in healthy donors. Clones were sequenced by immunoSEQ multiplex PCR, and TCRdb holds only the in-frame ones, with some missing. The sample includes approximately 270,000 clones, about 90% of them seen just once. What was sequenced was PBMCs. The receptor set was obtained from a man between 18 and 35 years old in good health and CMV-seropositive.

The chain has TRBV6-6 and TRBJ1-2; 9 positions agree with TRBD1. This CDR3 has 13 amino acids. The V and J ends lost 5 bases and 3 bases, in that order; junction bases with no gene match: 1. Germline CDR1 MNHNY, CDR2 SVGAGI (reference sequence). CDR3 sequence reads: CASSRDRDYGYTF. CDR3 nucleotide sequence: TGTGCCAGCAGTCGGGACAGGGACTATGGCTACACCTTC.

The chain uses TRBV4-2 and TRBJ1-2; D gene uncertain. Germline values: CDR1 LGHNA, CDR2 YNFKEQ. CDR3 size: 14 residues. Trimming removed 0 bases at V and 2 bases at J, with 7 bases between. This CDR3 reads CASSQDKGNYGYTF. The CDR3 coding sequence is TGTGCCAGCAGCCAAGACAAAGGAAACTATGGCTACACCTTC.

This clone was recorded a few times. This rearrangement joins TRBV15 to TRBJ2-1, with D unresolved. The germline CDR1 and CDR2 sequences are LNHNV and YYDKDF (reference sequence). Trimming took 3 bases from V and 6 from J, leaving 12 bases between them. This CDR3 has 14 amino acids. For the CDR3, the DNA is TGTGCCACCAGCAGGGGTCCAGCCCCCAATGAGCAGTTCTTC. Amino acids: CATSRGPAPNEQFF.

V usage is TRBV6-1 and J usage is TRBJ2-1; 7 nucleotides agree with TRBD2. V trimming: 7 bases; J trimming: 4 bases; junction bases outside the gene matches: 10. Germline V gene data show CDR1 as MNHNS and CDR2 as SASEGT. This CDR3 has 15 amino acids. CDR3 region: CASKGGSSPYNEQFF. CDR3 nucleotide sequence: TGTGCCAGCAAGGGCGGGAGCTCCCCATACAATGAGCAGTTCTTC.

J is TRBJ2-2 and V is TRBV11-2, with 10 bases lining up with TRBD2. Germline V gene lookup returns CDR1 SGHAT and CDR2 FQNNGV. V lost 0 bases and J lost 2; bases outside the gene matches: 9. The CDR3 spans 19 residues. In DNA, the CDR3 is TGTGCCAGCAGCTTAGAAGACCCCCTAGCGGGAGTCAACACCGGGGAGCTGTTTTTT. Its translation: CASSLEDPLAGVNTGELFF.

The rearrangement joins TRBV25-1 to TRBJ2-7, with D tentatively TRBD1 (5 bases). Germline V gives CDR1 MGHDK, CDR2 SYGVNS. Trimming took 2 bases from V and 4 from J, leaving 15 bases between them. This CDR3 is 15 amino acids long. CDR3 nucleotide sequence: TGTGCCAGCAGTGAAGGGGCAGGTGAACTTTACGAGCAGTACTTC. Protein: CASSEGAGELYEQYF.

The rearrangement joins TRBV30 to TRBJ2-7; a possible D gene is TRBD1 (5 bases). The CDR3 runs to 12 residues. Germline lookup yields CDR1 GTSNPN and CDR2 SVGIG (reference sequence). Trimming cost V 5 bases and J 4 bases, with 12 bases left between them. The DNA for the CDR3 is TGTGCCTGGTCAGGGATTTCGTACGAGCAGTACTTC. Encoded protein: CAWSGISYEQYF. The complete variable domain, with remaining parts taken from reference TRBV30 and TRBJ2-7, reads SQTIHQWPATLVQPVGSPLSLECTVEGTSNPNLYWYRQAAGRGLQLLFYSVGIGQISSEVPQNLSASRPQDRQFILSSKKLLLSDSGFYLCAWSGISYEQYFGPGTRLTVT.

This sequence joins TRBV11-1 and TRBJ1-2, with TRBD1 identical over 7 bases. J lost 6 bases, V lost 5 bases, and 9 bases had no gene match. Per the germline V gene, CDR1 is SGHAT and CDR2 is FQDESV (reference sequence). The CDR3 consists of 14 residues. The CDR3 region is CASSPSTGIDGYTF. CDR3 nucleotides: TGTGCCAGCAGCCCATCGACAGGGATCGATGGCTACACCTTC.

CDR3 in amino acids: CASSSNSYEQYF. CDR3 nucleotide sequence: TGTGCCAGCAGCTCTAACTCCTACGAGCAGTACTTC. The genes are TRBV7-9 and TRBJ2-7, with D unresolved. The germline gives CDR1 SEHNR, CDR2 FQNEAQ (reference sequence). CDR3 size: 12 residues. Between the trimmed V and J ends, which lost 4 bases and 0 bases, there was a span of 4 bases.

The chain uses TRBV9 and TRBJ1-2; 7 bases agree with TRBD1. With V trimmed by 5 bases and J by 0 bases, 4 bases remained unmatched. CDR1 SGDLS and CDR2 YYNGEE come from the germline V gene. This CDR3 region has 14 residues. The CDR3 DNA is TGTGCCAGCAGAAGGGACAGAACTAACTATGGCTACACCTTC. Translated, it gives CASRRDRTNYGYTF.

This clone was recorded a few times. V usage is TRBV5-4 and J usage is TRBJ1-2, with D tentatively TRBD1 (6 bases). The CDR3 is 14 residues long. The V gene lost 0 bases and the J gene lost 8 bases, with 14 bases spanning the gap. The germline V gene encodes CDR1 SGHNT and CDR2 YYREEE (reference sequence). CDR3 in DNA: TGTGCCAGCAGCTTGGGGTCAGGGGAAGGCGGCTACACCTTC. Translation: CASSLGSGEGGYTF.

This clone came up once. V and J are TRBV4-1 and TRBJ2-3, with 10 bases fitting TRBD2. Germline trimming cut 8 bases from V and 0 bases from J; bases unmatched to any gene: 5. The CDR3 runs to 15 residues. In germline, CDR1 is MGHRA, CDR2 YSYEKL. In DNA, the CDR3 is TGCGCCAGCGGACTAGCGGAACTGAGCACAGATACGCAGTATTTT. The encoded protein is CASGLAELSTDTQYF.

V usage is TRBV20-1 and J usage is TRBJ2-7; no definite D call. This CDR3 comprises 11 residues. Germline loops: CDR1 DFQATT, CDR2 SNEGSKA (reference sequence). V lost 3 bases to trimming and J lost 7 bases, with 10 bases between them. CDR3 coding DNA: TGCAGTGCTAGTATCCTGAGAGAGCAGTACTTC. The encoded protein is CSASILREQYF.

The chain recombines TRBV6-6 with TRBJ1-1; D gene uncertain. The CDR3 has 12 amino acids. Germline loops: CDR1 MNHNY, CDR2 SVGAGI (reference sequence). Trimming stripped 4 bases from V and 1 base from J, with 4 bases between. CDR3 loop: CASSFTNTEAFF. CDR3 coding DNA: TGTGCCAGCAGTTTCACGAACACTGAAGCTTTCTTT.

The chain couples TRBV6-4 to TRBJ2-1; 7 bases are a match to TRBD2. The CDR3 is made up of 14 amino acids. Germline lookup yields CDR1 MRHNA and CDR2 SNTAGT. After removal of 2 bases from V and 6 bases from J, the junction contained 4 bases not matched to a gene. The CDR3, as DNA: TGTGCCAGCAGTGACACTAGCGCACCCAATGAGCAGTTCTTC. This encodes CASSDTSAPNEQFF.

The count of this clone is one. The CDR3 coding sequence is TGTGCCAGCAGCCGGGCGACTGATTCGAACACCGGGGAGCTGTTTTTT. Translation: CASSRATDSNTGELFF. The chain employs TRBV13 and TRBJ2-2; D gene unclear. The CDR3 contains 16 residues. Looked up from germline, CDR1 is PRHDT and CDR2 is FYEKMQ (reference sequence). V was pared by 5 bases and J by 0 bases, with 13 bases between.

The CDR3 region is CASSPDYNEQFF. The CDR3 nucleotides are TGTGCCAGCAGCCCAGACTACAATGAGCAGTTCTTC. The rearrangement links TRBV9 to TRBJ2-1, with D hard to call. There are 12 residues in the CDR3. With 4 bases removed from V and 3 bases from J, the gap between germline ends came to 5 bases. Germline CDR1 SGDLS, CDR2 YYNGEE.

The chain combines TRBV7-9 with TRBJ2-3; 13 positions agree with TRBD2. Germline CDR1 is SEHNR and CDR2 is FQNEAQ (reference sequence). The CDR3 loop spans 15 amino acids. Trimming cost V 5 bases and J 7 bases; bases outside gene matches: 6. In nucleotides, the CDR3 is TGTGCCAGCAGCCCGGGGACTAGCGGGATATATACGCAGTATTTT. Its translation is CASSPGTSGIYTQYF.

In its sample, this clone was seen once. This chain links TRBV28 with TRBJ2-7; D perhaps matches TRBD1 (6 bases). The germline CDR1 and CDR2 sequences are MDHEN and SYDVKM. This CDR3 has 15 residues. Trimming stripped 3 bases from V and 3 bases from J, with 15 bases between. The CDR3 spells CASSFRDRDNYEQYF. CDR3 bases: TGTGCCAGCAGTTTCCGGGACCGGGACAACTACGAGCAGTACTTC. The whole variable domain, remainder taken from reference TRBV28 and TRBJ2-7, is DVKVTQSSRYLVKRTGEKVFLECVQDMDHENMFWYRQDPGLGLRLIYFSYDVKMKEKGDIPEGYSVSREKKERFSLILESASTNQTSMYLCASSFRDRDNYEQYFGPGTRLTVT.

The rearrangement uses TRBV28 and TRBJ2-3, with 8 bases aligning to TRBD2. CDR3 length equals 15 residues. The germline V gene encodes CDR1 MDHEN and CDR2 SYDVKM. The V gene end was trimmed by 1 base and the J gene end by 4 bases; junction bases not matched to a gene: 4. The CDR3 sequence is CASSLYGRAADTQYF. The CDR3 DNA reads TGTGCCAGCAGTTTATACGGGAGGGCCGCAGATACGCAGTATTTT. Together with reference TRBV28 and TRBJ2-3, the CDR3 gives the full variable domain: DVKVTQSSRYLVKRTGEKVFLECVQDMDHENMFWYRQDPGLGLRLIYFSYDVKMKEKGDIPEGYSVSREKKERFSLILESASTNQTSMYLCASSLYGRAADTQYFGPGTRLTVL.

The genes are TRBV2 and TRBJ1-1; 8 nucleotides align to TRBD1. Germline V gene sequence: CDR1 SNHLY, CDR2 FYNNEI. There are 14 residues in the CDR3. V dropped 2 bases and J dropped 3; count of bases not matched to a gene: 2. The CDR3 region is CASSEQGAYTEAFF. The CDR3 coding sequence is TGTGCCAGCAGTGAACAGGGGGCTTACACTGAAGCTTTCTTT. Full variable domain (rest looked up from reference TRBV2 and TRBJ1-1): EPEVTQTPSHQVTQMGQEVILRCVPISNHLYFYWYRQILGQKVEFLVSFYNNEISEKSEIFDDQFSVERPDGSNFTLKIRSTKLEDSAMYFCASSEQGAYTEAFFGQGTRLTVV.

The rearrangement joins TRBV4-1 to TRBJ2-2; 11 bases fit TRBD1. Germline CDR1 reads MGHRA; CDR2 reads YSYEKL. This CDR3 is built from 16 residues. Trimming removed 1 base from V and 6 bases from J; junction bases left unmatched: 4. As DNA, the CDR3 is TGCGCCAGCAGCCAAGCGAGGACAGGGGGCCCCGGGGAGCTGTTTTTT. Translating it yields CASSQARTGGPGELFF.

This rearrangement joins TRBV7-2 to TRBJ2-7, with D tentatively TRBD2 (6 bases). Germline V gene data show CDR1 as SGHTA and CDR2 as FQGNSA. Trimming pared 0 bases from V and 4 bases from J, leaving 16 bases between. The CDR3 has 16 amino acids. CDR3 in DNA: TGTGCCAGCAGCTTAGCGGAACTGGGACTTGGGTACGAGCAGTACTTC. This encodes CASSLAELGLGYEQYF.